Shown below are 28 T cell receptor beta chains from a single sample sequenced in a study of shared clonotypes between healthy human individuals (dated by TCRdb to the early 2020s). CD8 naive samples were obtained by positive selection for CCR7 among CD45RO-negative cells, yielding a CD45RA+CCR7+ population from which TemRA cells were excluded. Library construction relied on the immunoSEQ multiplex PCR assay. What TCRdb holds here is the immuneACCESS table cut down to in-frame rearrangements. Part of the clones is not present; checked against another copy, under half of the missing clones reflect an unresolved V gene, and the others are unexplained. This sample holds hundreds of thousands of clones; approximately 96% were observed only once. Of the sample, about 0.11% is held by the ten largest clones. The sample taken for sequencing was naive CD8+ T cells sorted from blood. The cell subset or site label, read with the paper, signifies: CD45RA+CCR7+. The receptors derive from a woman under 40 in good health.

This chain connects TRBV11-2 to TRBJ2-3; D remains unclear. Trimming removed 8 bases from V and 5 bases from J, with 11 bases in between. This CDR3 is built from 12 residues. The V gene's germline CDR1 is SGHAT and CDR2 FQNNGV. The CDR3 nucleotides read TGTGCCAGCGCGACCGCGGAAGATACGCAGTATTTT. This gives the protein CASATAEDTQYF. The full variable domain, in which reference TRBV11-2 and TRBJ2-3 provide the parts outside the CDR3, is EAGVAQSPRYKIIEKRQSVAFWCNPISGHATLYWYQQILGQGPKLLIQFQNNGVVDDSQLPKDRFSAERLKGVDSTLKIQPAKLEDSAVYLCASATAEDTQYFGPGTRLTVL.

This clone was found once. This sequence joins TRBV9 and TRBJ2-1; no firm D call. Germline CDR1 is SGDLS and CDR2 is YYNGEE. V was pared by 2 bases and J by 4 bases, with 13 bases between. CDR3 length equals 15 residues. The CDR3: CASSVDEGEYNEQFF. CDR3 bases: TGTGCCAGCAGCGTTGATGAAGGCGAATACAATGAGCAGTTCTTC.

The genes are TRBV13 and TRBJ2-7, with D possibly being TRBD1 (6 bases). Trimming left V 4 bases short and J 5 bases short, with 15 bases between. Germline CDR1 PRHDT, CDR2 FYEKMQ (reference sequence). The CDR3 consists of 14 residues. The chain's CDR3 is CASSYRDSPNEQYF. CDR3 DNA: TGTGCCAGCAGCTACAGGGATAGCCCTAACGAGCAGTACTTC.

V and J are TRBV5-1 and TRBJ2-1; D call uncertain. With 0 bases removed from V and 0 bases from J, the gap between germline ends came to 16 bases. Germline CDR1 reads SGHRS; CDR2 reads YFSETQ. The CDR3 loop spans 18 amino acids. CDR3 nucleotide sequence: TGCGCCAGCAGCTTGGCGACGATGTGGGCGGTCTCCTACAATGAGCAGTTCTTC. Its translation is CASSLATMWAVSYNEQFF.

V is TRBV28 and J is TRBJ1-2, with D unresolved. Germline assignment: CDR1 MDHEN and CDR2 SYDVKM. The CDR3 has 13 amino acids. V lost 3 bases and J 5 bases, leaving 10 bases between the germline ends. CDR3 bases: TGTGCCAGCAGTTTTATCCCAGGATATGGCTACACCTTC. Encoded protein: CASSFIPGYGYTF.

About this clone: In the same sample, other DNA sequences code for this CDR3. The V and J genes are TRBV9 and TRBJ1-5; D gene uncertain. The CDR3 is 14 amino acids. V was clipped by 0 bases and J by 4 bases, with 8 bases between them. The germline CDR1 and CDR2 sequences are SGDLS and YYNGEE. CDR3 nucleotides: TGTGCCAGCAGCGTAGATGGAAGAAATCAGCCCCAGCATTTT. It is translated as CASSVDGRNQPQHF.

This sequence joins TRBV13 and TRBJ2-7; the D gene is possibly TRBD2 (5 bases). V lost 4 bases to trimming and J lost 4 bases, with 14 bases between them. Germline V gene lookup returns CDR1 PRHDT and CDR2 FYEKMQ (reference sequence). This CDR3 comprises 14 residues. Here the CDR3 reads CASSSQLGGYEQYF. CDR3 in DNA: TGTGCCAGCAGCTCCCAGCTAGGCGGGTACGAGCAGTACTTC.

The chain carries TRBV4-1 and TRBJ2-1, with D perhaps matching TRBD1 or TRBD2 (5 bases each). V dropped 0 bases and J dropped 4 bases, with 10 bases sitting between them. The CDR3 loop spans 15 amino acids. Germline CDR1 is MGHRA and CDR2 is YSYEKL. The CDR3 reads CASSQDRGEYNEQFF. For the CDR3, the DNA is TGCGCCAGCAGCCAAGACCGGGGCGAATACAATGAGCAGTTCTTC.

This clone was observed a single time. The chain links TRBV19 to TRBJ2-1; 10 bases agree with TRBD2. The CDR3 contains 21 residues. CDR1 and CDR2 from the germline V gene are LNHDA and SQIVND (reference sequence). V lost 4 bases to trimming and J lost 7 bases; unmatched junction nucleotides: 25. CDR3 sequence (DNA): TGTGCCAGTAGTACCGAGGTTGGGGAGACGTTACTAGCGGGATTTGGGAATGAGCAGTTCTTC. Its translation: CASSTEVGETLLAGFGNEQFF.

This CDR3 is CASRQGRNYGYTF. For the CDR3, the DNA is TGTGCCAGCAGACAGGGGAGGAACTATGGCTACACCTTC. V usage is TRBV28 and J usage is TRBJ1-2; 7 bases are a match to TRBD1. The V and J ends lost 6 bases and 2 bases, in that order; junction bases with no gene match: 3. Per germline, CDR1 MDHEN and CDR2 SYDVKM. The CDR3 has 13 residues.

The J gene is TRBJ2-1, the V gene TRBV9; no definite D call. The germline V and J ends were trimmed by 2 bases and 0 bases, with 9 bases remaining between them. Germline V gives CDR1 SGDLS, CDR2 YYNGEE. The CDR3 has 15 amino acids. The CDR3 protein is CASSVLISSYNEQFF. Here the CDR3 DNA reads TGTGCCAGCAGCGTCCTGATAAGCTCCTACAATGAGCAGTTCTTC.

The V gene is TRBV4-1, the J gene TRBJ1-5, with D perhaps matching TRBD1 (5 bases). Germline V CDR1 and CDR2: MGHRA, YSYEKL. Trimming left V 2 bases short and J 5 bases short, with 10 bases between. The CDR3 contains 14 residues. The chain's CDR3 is CASSQREGHQPQHF. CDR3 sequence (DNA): TGCGCCAGCAGCCAAAGGGAGGGACATCAGCCCCAGCATTTT.

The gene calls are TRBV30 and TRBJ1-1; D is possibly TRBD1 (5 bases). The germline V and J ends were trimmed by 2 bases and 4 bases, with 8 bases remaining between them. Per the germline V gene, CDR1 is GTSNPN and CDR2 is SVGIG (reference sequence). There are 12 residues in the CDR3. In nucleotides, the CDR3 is TGTGCCTGGAGTTTGGGGGGCACTGAAGCTTTCTTT. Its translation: CAWSLGGTEAFF.

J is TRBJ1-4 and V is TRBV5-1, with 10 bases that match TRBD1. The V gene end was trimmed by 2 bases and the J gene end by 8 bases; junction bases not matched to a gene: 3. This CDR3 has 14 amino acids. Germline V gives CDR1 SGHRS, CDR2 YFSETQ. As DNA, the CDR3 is TGCGCCAGCAGCTTCCGGGACAGGGGCGAAAAACTGTTTTTT. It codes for CASSFRDRGEKLFF. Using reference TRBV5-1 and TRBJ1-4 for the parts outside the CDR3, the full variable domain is KAGVTQTPRYLIKTRGQQVTLSCSPISGHRSVSWYQQTPGQGLQFLFEYFSETQRNKGNFPGRFSGRQFSNSRSEMNVSTLELGDSALYLCASSFRDRGEKLFFGSGTQLSVL.

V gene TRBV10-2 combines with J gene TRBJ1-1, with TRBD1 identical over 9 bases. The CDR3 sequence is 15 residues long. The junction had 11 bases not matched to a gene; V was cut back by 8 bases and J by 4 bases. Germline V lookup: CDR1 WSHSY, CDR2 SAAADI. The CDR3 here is CASSTQGALGTEAFF. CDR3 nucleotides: TGCGCCAGCTCGACACAGGGGGCTTTAGGCACTGAAGCTTTCTTT.

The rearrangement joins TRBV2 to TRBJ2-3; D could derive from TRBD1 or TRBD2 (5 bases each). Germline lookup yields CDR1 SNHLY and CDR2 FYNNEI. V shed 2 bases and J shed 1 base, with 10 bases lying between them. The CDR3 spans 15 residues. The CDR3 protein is CASSEWQGRTDTQYF. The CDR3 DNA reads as TGTGCCAGCAGTGAATGGCAGGGACGCACAGATACGCAGTATTTT.

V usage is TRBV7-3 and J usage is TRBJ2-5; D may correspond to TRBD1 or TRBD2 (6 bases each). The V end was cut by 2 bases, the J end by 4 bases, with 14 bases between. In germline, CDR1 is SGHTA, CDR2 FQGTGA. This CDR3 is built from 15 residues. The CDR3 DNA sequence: TGTGCCAGCAGCTTAGGAGGGGGGCGCGGAGAGACCCAGTACTTC. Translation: CASSLGGGRGETQYF.

The CDR3, as DNA: TGTGCCAGCAGTTTAACGGGAGCGGTCGCTACAGAGACCCAGTACTTC. Its protein is CASSLTGAVATETQYF. The chain recombines TRBV27 with TRBJ2-5, with a tentative D call TRBD2 (6 bases). CDR3 length: 16 residues. Trimming cost V 2 bases and J 4 bases, with 17 bases left between them. CDR1 is MNHEY and CDR2 is SMNVEV in the germline V gene (reference sequence).

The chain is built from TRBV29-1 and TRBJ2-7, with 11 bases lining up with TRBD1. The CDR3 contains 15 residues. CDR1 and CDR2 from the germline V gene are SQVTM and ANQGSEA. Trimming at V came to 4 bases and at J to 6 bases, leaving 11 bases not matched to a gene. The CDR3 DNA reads TGCAGCGTTGTGAGATACGGACAGGGGGCCAGCGAGCAGTACTTC. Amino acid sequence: CSVVRYGQGASEQYF.

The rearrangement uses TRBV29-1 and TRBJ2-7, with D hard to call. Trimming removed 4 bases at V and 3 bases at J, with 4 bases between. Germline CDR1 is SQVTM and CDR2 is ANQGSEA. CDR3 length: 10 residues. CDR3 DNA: TGCAGCGTTGTGGGCTACGAGCAGTACTTC. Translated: CSVVGYEQYF.

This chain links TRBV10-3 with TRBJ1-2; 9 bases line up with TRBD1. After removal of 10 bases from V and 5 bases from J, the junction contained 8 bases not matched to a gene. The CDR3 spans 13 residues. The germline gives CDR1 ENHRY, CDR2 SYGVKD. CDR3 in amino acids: CATWDRERYGYTF. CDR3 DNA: TGTGCCACTTGGGACAGGGAACGATATGGCTACACCTTC.

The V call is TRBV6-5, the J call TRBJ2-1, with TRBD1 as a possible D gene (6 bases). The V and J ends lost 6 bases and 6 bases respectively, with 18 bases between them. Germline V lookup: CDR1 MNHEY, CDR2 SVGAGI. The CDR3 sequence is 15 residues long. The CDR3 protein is CASRPFGQRLNEQFF. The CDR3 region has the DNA TGTGCCAGCAGGCCCTTTGGACAGCGTCTCAATGAGCAGTTCTTC.

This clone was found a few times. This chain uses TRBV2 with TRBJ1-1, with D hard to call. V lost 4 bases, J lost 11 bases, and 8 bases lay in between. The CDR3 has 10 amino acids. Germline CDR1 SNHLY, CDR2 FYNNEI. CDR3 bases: TGTGCCAGCAGTGTAGGGTGGGCTTTCTTT. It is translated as CASSVGWAFF.

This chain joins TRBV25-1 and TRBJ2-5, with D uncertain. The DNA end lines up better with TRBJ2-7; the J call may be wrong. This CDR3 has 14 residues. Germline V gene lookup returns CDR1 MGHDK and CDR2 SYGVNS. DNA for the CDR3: TGTGCCAGCAGTGGGATCTCCCCTCTCTACGAGCAGTACTTC. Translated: CASSGISPLYEQYF.

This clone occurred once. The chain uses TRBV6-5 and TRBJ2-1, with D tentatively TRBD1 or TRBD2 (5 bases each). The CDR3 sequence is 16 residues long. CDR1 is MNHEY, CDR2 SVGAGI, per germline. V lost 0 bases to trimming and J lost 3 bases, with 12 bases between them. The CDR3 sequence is CASSYSVGEIYNEQFF. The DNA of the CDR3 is TGTGCCAGCAGTTACTCGGTAGGGGAGATCTACAATGAGCAGTTCTTC.

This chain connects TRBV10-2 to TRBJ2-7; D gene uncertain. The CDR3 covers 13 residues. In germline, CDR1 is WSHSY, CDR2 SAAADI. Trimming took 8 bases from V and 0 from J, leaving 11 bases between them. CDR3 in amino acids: CASLGSVSYEQYF. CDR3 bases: TGCGCCAGCCTGGGTTCTGTCTCCTACGAGCAGTACTTC.

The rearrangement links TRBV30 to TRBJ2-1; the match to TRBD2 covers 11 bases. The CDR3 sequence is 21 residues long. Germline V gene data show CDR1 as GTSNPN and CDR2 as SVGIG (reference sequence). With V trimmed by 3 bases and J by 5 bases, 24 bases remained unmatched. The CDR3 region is CAWRSSGRAIALLLSNNEQFF. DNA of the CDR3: TGTGCCTGGAGGAGTAGCGGGAGGGCCATAGCGTTATTATTATCAAACAATGAGCAGTTCTTC.

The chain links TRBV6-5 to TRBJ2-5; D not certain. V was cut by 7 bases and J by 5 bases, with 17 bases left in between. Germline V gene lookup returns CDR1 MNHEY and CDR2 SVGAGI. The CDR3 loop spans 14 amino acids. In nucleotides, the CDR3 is TGTGCCAGCACTCGAGGCCTTCCTGGGGAGACCCAGTACTTC. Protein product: CASTRGLPGETQYF.